The rows below give T cell receptor beta chains drawn from one sample of a study of T cell changes during pregnancy in multiple sclerosis. The method was immunoSEQ multiplex PCR; TCRdb's version includes in-frame clones alone and lacks a portion of them. The sample yields tens of thousands of clones, around 92% seen once. The sample consisted of CD4+ T cells from peripheral blood mononuclear cells, taken in the third trimester of pregnancy. These receptors were obtained from a female donor with multiple sclerosis, enrolled in a pregnancy study. The CDR3 runs from the conserved cysteine through the conserved F or W. The D gene is left open where the match is weak. Clone size is shown for a subset of rows, as once, few, many or a class of expanded clone.

V gene	clone size	J gene	D gene	CDR3 length	CDR3 protein	CDR3 DNA
TRBV30	NA	TRBJ2-2	NA	15	CAWSVRRRNTGELFF	TGTGCCTGGAGTGTAAGGCGGCGGAACACCGGGGAGCTGTTTTTT
TRBV6-6	few	TRBJ1-1	NA	12	CATREGNTEAFF	TGTGCCACCCGCGAGGGGAACACTGAAGCTTTCTTT
TRBV7-9	NA	TRBJ2-2	NA	15	CASSPRQGLAGELFF	TGTGCCAGCAGCCCCCGGCAGGGTTTGGCCGGGGAGCTGTTTTTT
TRBV18	once	TRBJ2-5	TRBD1	14	CASSPGTVQETQYF	TGTGCCAGCTCTCCGGGGACAGTCCAAGAGACCCAGTACTTC
TRBV28	NA	TRBJ2-1	TRBD2	13	CATSEGGPDEQFF	TGTGCCACCTCGGAGGGAGGGCCTGATGAGCAGTTCTTC
TRBV14	once	TRBJ2-4	NA	15	CASSQGGGTKNIQYF	TGTGCCAGCAGCCAAGGTGGGGGGACCAAAAACATTCAGTACTTC
TRBV18	once	TRBJ2-2	NA	14	CASSRALDTGELFF	TGTGCCAGCTCACGGGCATTGGACACCGGGGAGCTGTTTTTT
TRBV6-5	NA	TRBJ1-4	NA	14	CASRQTVDNEKLFF	TGTGCCAGCAGACAGACAGTGGATAATGAAAAACTGTTTTTT
TRBV11-3	NA	TRBJ1-4	NA	16	CASSERRWVGNEKLFF	TGTGCCAGCAGCGAAAGGAGGTGGGTTGGGAATGAAAAACTGTTTTTT
TRBV4-2	NA	TRBJ1-5	TRBD1	16	CASSQGQGMGNQPQHF	TGTGCCAGCAGCCAGGGACAGGGGATGGGCAATCAGCCCCAGCATTTT
TRBV19	NA	TRBJ2-3	NA	12	CASTGETDTQYF	TGTGCCAGTACGGGGGAAACAGATACGCAGTATTTT
TRBV7-9	NA	TRBJ2-7	TRBD2	16	CASSSYLAGVGYEQYF	TGTGCCAGCAGCTCTTATTTAGCGGGAGTGGGCTACGAGCAGTACTTC
TRBV19	NA	TRBJ2-2	TRBD1	15	CASSTGQGVTGELFF	TGTGCCAGTAGTACGGGACAGGGAGTCACCGGGGAGCTGTTTTTT
TRBV2	NA	TRBJ1-1	TRBD1	13	CASRDRGNTEAFF	TGTGCCAGCAGGGACAGGGGGAACACTGAAGCTTTCTTT
TRBV2	NA	TRBJ1-1	TRBD1	14	CASNHGTGTREAFF	TGTGCCAGCAATCACGGGACAGGGACTCGCGAAGCTTTCTTT
TRBV7-2	NA	TRBJ2-1	TRBD2	19	CASSLAPEPLAVAYNEQFF	TGTGCCAGCAGCTTAGCACCCGAACCACTAGCGGTTGCCTACAATGAGCAGTTCTTC
TRBV7-2	NA	TRBJ2-7	TRBD1	11	CASGQGGEQYF	TGTGCCAGCGGACAGGGGGGCGAGCAGTACTTC